This TCR beta chain stems from a study of early T cells in non-severe SARS-CoV-2 infection. Study information: The sequenced material was bulk RNA from unsorted whole blood, and its chains were unpaired. Overall study results and limits: Lookups in VDJdb leaned toward anti-spike CD8 responses and missed private and CD4 specificities.

Notes on this clonotype: Its cognate antigen is unknown.

Unique molecular identifier tags were affixed to discrete cDNA molecules. TCRdb re-called the 5' RACE reads with MiXCR, one entry per CDR3 protein. This table holds 100,000 to 130,000 distinct CDR3 sequences, over 8.5% found once. The sequenced sample consisted of whole blood. This clonotype was sampled from an adult who was a healthcare worker with PCR-confirmed SARS-CoV-2 infection or an uninfected control (not recorded which).

The CDR3 DNA reads as TGCAGTGCTAAGGGCGGGGACGAGCAGTACTTC. Translating gives CSAKGGDEQYF. The V call is TRBV20-1, the J call TRBJ2-7; a weak D match, TRBD2 (6 bases). CDR1 DFQATT and CDR2 SNEGSKA come from the germline V gene (reference sequence). The germline V and J ends were trimmed by 4 bases and 5 bases, with 9 bases remaining between them. The length of the CDR3 is 11 residues.